This is a list of T cell receptor beta chains from one sample in a study of shared clonotypes between healthy human individuals. Sequenced by immunoSEQ multiplex PCR; TCRdb stores in-frame clones only, minus some. The data show 2 million or so clones, about 95% seen once. Input material: naive CD8+ T cells sorted from blood. The receptors derive from a man aged 18 to 30 in good health. Both conserved end residues are part of each CDR3. Clone size is stated in some rows and not others, as once, few, many or a class when expanded.

15	TRBV15	NA	TRBJ2-1	CATSRENVLYNEQFF
13	TRBV10-2	NA	TRBJ1-5	CASSELSNQPQHF
14	TRBV27	once	TRBJ2-1	CASSVLGGSGEQFF
15	TRBV5-6	NA	TRBJ2-3	CASSLGWGEGDTQYF
15	TRBV27	NA	TRBJ2-1	CASSSRDRGNDEQFF
16	TRBV2	once	TRBJ2-3	CASSEFGGGRTDTQYF
15	TRBV27	NA	TRBJ2-1	CASSQSGVSYNEQFF
14	TRBV6-6	NA	TRBJ2-7	CASTTRGPFYEQYF
17	TRBV7-9	NA	TRBJ2-3	CASSLGWDSPSTDTQYF
15	TRBV11-2	NA	TRBJ2-5	CASIQRGLEKETQYF
17	TRBV9	NA	TRBJ2-2	CASSVLSSGRSTGELFF
15	TRBV25-1	NA	TRBJ2-7	CASSEYSGRRYEQYF
15	TRBV9	NA	TRBJ2-7	CASSVALGLHYEQYF
14	TRBV9	NA	TRBJ2-3	CASSALMSTDTQYF
16	TRBV4-1	NA	TRBJ2-7	CASSQGGGQGSYEQYF
14	TRBV10-3	NA	TRBJ2-7	CAMGTGESSGEQYF
14	TRBV7-6	NA	TRBJ2-3	CASTLELEADTQYF
15	TRBV7-9	NA	TRBJ2-1	CASSTLREGRNEQFF
16	TRBV7-6	once	TRBJ1-2	CASSSSLPTGRYGYTF
14	TRBV2	NA	TRBJ2-7	CASMGDRGTYEQYF
16	TRBV28	NA	TRBJ2-3	CASSSGTVMNTDTQYF
14	TRBV2	NA	TRBJ2-5	CASSILREKETQYF
14	TRBV27	NA	TRBJ1-2	CASSPDGQTDGYTF
16	TRBV6-5	NA	TRBJ2-1	CASSYQGQGPYNEQFF
16	TRBV7-6	NA	TRBJ2-3	CASSSPGGWSTDTQYF
13	TRBV7-7	NA	TRBJ1-4	CASSRPYTEKLFF
13	TRBV19	once	TRBJ2-7	CASSYRDSYEQYF
15	TRBV27	NA	TRBJ1-3	CASSLTRGAGNTIYF
17	TRBV7-9	NA	TRBJ1-1	CASSPTGPGWLNTEAFF
13	TRBV19	NA	TRBJ1-4	CASSELGNEKLFF
13	TRBV7-2	NA	TRBJ2-7	CASSLSSSYEQYF
14	TRBV28	NA	TRBJ2-7	CASSLETPSYEQYF
14	TRBV19	NA	TRBJ2-7	CASSIGQGVYEQYF
15	TRBV6-5	NA	TRBJ2-2	CASSYQIAAGGELFF
16	TRBV27	NA	TRBJ2-7	CASSFSQGALTYEQYF
12	TRBV4-1	NA	TRBJ1-2	CASSYHRGGYTF
14	TRBV28	NA	TRBJ2-5	CASEGRKNQETQYF
14	TRBV9	NA	TRBJ2-7	CASSGDRGEYEQYF
14	TRBV6-5	NA	TRBJ2-3	CASSPDRWEDTQYF
15	TRBV27	NA	TRBJ1-1	CASSLSTGHNTEAFF
15	TRBV5-6	NA	TRBJ2-3	CASSLVSGDTDTQYF
14	TRBV6-5	NA	TRBJ1-6	CASSYGIYNSPLHF
14	TRBV10-2	NA	TRBJ2-5	CASSDVGVKETQYF
14	TRBV5-1	NA	TRBJ1-4	CASSPNSGDEKLFF
15	TRBV2	NA	TRBJ2-1	CASSEQSALAYEQFF
18	TRBV5-1	NA	TRBJ2-7	CASSSRVARSRFRHEQYF
16	TRBV7-9	NA	TRBJ2-6	CASSSNRGSGANVLTF
13	TRBV9	NA	TRBJ2-3	CASSEDYSDTQYF
15	TRBV11-3	NA	TRBJ2-1	CASSPSGGPSNEQFF
13	TRBV7-9	NA	TRBJ2-5	CASSLVGGETQYF
14	TRBV18	NA	TRBJ1-4	CASSPRAGDEKLFF
14	TRBV4-3	NA	TRBJ1-1	CASSQVQGSTEAFF
13	TRBV27	NA	TRBJ2-7	CASRKGGGYEQYF
12	TRBV10-2	NA	TRBJ2-7	CASSFTGDEQYF